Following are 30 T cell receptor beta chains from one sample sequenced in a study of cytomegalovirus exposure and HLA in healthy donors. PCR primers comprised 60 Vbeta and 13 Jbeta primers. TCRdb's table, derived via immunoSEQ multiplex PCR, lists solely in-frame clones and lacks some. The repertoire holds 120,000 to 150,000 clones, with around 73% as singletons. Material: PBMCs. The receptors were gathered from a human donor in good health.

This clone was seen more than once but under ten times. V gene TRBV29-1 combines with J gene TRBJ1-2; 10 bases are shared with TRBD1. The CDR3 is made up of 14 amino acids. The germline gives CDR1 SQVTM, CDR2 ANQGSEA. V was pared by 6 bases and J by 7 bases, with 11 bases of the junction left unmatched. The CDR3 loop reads CSVGRAGQGCGYTF. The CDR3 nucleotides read TGCAGCGTGGGAAGAGCGGGACAGGGGTGTGGCTACACCTTC.

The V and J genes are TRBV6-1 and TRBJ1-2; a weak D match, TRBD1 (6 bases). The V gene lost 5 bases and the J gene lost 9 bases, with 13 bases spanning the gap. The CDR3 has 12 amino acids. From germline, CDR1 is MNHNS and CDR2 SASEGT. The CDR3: CASSLKGDRYTF. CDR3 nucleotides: TGTGCCAGCAGTCTTAAGGGGGATCGCTACACCTTC.

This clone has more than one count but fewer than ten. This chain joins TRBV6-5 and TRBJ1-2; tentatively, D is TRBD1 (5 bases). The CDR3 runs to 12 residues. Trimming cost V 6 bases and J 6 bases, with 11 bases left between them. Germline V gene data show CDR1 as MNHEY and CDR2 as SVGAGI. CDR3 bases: TGTGCCAGCAGGCAGGGTTACGATGGCTACACCTTC. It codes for CASRQGYDGYTF.

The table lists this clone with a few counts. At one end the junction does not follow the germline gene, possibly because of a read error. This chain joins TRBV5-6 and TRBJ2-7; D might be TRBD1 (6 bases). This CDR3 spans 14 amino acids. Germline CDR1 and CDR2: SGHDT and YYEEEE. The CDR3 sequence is CASSLGSPGVSIGF. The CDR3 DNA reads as TGTGCCAGCAGCTTGGGTAGCCCAGGGGTTAGTATCGGATTC.

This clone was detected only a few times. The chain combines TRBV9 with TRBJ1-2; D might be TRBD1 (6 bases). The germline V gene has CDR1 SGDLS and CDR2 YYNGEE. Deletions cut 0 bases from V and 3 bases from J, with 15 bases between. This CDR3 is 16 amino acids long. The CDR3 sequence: CASSVAGGRVDYGYTF. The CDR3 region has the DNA TGTGCCAGCAGCGTAGCTGGGGGCAGGGTGGACTATGGCTACACCTTC.

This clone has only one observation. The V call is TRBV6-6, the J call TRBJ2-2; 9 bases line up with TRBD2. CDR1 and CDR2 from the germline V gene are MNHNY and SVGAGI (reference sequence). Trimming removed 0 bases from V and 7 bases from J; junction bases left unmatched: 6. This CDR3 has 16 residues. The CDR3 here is CASSYSAGGYGGELFF. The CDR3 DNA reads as TGTGCCAGCAGTTACTCAGCGGGGGGCTACGGCGGGGAGCTGTTTTTT.

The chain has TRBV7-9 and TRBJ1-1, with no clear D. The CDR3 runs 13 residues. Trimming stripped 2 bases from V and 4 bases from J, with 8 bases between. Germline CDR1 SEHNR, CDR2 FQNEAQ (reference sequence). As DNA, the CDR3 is TGTGCCAGCAGCTTAACCCGCGGCACTGAAGCTTTCTTT. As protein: CASSLTRGTEAFF. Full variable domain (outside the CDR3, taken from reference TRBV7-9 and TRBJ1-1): DTGVSQNPRHKITKRGQNVTFRCDPISEHNRLYWYRQTLGQGPEFLTYFQNEAQLEKSRLLSDRFSAERPKGSFSTLEIQRTEQGDSAMYLCASSLTRGTEAFFGQGTRLTVV.

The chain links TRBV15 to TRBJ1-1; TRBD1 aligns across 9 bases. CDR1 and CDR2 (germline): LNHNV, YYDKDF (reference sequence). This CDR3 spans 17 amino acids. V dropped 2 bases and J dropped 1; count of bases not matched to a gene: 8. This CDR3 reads CATSRPGQGLGNTEAFF. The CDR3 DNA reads TGTGCCACCAGCAGACCGGGACAGGGACTAGGGAACACTGAAGCTTTCTTT.

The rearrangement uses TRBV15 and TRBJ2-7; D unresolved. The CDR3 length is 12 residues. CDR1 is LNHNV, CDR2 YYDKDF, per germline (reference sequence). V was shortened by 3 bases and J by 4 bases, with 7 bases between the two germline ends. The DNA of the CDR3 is TGTGCCACCAGCAGCGTCGGTTACGAGCAGTACTTC. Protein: CATSSVGYEQYF.

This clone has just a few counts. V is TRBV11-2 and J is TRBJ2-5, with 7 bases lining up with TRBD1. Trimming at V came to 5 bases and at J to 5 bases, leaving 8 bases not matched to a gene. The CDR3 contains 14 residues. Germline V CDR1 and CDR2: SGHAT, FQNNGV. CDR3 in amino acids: CASSPGVRGETQYF. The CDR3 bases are TGTGCCAGCAGCCCAGGGGTCAGGGGGGAGACCCAGTACTTC.

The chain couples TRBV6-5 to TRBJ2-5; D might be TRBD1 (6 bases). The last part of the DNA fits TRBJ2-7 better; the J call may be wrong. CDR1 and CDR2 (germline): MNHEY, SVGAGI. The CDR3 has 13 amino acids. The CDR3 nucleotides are TGTGCCAGCAGTAATCCACAGGGCTACGAGCAGTACTTC. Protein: CASSNPQGYEQYF.

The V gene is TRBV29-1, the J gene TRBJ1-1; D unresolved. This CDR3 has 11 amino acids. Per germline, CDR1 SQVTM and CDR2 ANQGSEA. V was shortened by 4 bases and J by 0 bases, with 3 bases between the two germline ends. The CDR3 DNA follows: TGCAGCGTTGGAGTGAACACTGAAGCTTTCTTT. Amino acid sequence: CSVGVNTEAFF.

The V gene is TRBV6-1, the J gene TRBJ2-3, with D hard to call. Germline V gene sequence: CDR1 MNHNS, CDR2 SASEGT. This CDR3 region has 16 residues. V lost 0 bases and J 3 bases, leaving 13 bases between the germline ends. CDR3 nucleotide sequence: TGTGCCAGCAGTGAAGCGGTGCAAGTAGCAACAGATACGCAGTATTTT. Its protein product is CASSEAVQVATDTQYF.

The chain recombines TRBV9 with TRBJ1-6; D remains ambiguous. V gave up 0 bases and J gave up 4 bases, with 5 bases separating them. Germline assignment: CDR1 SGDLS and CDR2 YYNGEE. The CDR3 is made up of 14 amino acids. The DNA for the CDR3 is TGTGCCAGCAGCGTAGAACAGTATAATTCACCCCTCCACTTT. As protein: CASSVEQYNSPLHF.

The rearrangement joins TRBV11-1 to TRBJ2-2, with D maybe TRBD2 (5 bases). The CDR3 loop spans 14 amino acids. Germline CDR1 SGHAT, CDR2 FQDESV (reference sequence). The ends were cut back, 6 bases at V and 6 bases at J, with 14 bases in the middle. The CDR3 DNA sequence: TGTGCCAGCAGAACTGGGGAGATTTCCGGGGAGCTGTTTTTT. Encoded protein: CASRTGEISGELFF.

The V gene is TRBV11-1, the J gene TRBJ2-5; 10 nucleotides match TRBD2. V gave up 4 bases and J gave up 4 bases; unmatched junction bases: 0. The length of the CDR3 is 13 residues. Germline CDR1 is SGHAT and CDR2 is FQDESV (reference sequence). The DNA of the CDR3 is TGTGCCAGCAGCTCTAGCGGGGGAGAGACCCAGTACTTC. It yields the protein CASSSSGGETQYF.

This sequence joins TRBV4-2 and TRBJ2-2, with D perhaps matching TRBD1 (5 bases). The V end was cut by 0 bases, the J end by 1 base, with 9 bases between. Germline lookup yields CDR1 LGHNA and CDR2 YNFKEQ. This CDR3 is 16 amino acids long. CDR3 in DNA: TGTGCCAGCAGCCAAGATCCCGGACAGAACACCGGGGAGCTGTTTTTT. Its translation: CASSQDPGQNTGELFF.

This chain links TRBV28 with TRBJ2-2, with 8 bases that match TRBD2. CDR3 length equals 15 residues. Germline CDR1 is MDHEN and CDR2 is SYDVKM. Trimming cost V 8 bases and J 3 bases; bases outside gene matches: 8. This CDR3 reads CASREGGLDTGELFF. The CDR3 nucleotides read TGTGCCAGCCGGGAGGGGGGATTGGACACCGGGGAGCTGTTTTTT.

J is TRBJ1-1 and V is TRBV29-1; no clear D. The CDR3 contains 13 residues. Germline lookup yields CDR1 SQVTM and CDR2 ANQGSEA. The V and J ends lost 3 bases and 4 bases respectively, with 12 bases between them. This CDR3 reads CSVEYGSGTEAFF. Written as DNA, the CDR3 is TGCAGCGTTGAGTACGGTTCGGGCACTGAAGCTTTCTTT.

DNA for the CDR3: TGCGCCAGCAGCACCGAGCGGTATTCGGCCAATGAGCAGTTCTTC. Protein product: CASSTERYSANEQFF. V is TRBV5-1 and J is TRBJ2-1, with D possibly matching TRBD2 (5 bases). The germline gives CDR1 SGHRS, CDR2 YFSETQ. The CDR3 covers 15 residues. Trimming stripped 4 bases from V and 6 bases from J, with 17 bases between.

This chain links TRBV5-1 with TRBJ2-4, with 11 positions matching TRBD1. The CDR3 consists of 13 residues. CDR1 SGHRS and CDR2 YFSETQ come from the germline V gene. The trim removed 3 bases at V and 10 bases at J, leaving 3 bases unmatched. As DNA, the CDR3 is TGCGCCAGCAGCTCCCGGGACAGGGGGATTCAGTACTTC. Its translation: CASSSRDRGIQYF.

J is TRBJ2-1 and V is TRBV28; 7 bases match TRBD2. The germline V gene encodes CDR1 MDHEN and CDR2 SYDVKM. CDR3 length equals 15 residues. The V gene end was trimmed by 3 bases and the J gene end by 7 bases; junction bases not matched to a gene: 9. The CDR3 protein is CASSFTPGLRNEQFF. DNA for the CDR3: TGTGCCAGCAGTTTTACCCCGGGACTAAGAAATGAGCAGTTCTTC.

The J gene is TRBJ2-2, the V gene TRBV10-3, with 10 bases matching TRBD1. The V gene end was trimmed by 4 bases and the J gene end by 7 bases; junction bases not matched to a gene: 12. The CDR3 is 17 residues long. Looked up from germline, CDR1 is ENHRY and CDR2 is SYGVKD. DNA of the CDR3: TGTGCCATCAGTGCGTCGGGACAGGGGAGGTATGGCGGGGAGCTGTTTTTT. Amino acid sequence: CAISASGQGRYGGELFF.

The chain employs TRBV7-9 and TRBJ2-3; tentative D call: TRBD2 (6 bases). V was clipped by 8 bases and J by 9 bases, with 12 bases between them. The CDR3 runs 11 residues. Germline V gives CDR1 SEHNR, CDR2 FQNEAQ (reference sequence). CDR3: CASLGAGTQYF. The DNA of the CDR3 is TGTGCCAGCTTAGGGGCGGGGACGCAGTATTTT.

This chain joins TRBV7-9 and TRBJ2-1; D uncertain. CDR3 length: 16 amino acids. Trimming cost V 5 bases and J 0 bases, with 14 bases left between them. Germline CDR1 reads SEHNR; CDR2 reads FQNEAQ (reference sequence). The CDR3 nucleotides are TGTGCCAGCAGCCTGGGCCTCGCAAGCTCCTACAATGAGCAGTTCTTC. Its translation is CASSLGLASSYNEQFF. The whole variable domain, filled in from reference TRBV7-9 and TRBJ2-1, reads DTGVSQNPRHKITKRGQNVTFRCDPISEHNRLYWYRQTLGQGPEFLTYFQNEAQLEKSRLLSDRFSAERPKGSFSTLEIQRTEQGDSAMYLCASSLGLASSYNEQFFGPGTRLTVL.

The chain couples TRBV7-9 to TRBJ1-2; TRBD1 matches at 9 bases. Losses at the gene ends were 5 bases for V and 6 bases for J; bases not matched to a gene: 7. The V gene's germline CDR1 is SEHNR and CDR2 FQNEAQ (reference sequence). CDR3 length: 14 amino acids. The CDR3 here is CASSNPTGGHGYTF. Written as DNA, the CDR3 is TGTGCCAGCAGCAACCCGACAGGGGGTCATGGCTACACCTTC.

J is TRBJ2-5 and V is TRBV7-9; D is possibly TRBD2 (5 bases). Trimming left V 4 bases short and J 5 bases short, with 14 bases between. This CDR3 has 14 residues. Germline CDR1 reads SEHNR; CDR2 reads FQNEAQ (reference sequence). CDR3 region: CASSSPVAPETQYF. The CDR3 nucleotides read TGTGCCAGCAGCTCGCCGGTAGCGCCGGAGACCCAGTACTTC.

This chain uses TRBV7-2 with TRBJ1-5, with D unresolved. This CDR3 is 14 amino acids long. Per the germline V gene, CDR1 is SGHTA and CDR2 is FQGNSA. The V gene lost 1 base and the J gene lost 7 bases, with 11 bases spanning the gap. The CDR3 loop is CASSLGAVLQPQHF. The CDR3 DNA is TGTGCCAGCAGCTTAGGCGCGGTTTTACAGCCCCAGCATTTT.

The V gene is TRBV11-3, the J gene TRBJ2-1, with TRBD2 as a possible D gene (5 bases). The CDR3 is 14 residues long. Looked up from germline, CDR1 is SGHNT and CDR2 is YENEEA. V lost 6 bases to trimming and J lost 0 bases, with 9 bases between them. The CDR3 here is CASRLEFSYNEQFF. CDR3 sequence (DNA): TGTGCCAGCAGACTAGAATTCTCCTACAATGAGCAGTTCTTC.

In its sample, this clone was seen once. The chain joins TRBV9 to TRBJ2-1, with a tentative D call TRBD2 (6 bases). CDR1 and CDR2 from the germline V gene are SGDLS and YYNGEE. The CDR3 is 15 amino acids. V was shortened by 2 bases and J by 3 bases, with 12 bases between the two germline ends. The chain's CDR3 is CASSVGTANYNEQFF. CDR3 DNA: TGTGCCAGCAGCGTCGGGACTGCGAACTACAATGAGCAGTTCTTC.